This entry describes one TCR beta chain. The antigen is unknown. The multiple sclerosis controls comprised treatment-naive patients whose relapsing-remitting disease was stable or active. Negative isolation was used for CD8+ and CD4+ T cells and FACS enrichment for TEMRA cells. These data are taken from a study of CD8 T cells in Susac syndrome. With V trimmed by 6 bases and J by 1 base, 11 bases remained unmatched. The CDR3 is 18 amino acids. CDR1 and CDR2 (germline): MNHNS, SASEGT. Notes on the study in general: The TCR sequencing and HLA analysis in the study involved a relatively small number of individuals, as the study acknowledged.

Reverse transcription of roughly 0.5 to 1 ug RNA was carried out with random hexamers. With immunoSEQ multiplex PCR, TCR beta CDR3 was amplified across 54 Vbeta and 13 Jbeta. TCRdb analysed the immunoSEQ multiplex PCR reads with MiXCR anew, one entry per CDR3 protein. Among 71,000 or so distinct CDR3 sequences listed, around 96% were seen once. The gene calls are TRBV6-1 and TRBJ2-3; TRBD2 matches at 12 bases. The sequenced material came from CD4+ T cells from PBMCs. This clonotype originated in a human donor with multiple sclerosis. In DNA form, the CDR3 reads TGTGCCAGCAGGAAGCGACTAGCGGGGGCCCGAGGCACAGATACGCAGTATTTT. Translated, it gives CASRKRLAGARGTDTQYF.